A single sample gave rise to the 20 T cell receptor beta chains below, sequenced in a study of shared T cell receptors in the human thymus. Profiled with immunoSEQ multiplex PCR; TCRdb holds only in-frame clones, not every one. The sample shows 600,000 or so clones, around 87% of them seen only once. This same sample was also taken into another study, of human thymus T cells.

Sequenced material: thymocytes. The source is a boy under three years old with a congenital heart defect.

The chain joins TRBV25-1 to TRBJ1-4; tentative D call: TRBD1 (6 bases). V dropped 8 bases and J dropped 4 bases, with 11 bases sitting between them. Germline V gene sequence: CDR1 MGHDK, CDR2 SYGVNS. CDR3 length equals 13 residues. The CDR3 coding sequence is TGTGCCAGCCAGGGGAGTCGTAATGAAAAACTGTTTTTT. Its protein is CASQGSRNEKLFF.

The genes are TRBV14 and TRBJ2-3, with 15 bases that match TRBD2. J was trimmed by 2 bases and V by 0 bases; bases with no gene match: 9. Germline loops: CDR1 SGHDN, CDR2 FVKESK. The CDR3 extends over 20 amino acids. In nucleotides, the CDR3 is TGTGCCAGCAGCCAAGAGGGGACTAGCGGGGGGACAACTTACACAGATACGCAGTATTTT. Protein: CASSQEGTSGGTTYTDTQYF.

CDR3 region: CAIGGTAHSGNTIYF. The DNA of the CDR3 is TGTGCCATCGGGGGGACAGCTCACTCTGGAAACACCATATATTTT. This chain links TRBV10-3 with TRBJ1-3; 7 nucleotides agree with TRBD1. CDR1 and CDR2 (germline): ENHRY, SYGVKD. This CDR3 has 15 residues. V dropped 8 bases and J dropped 0; count of bases not matched to a gene: 7.

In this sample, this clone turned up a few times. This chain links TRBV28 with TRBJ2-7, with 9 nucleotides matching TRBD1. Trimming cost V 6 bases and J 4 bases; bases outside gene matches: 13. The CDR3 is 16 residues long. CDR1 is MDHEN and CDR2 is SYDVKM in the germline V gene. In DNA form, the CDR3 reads TGTGCCAGCAGCCCACCCCGACAGGGGGTTTGGTACGAGCAGTACTTC. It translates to CASSPPRQGVWYEQYF.

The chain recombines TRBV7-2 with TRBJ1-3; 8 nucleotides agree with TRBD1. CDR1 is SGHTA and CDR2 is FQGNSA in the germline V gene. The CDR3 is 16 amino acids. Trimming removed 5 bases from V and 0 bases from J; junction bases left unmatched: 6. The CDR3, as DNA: TGTGCCAGCAGCAGGGGACAGGCCCTCTCTGGAAACACCATATATTTT. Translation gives CASSRGQALSGNTIYF.

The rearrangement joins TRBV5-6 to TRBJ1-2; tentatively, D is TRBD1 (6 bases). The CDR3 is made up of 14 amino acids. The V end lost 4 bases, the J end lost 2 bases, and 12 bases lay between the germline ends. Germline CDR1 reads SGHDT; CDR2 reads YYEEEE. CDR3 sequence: CASSARQGNYGYTF. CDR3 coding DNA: TGTGCCAGCAGCGCCCGCCAGGGGAACTATGGCTACACCTTC.

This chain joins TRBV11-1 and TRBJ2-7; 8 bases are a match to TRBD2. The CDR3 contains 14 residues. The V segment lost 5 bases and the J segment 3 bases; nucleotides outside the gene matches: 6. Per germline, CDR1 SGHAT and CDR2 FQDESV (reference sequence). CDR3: CASSPGAGVYEQYF. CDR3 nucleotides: TGTGCCAGCAGCCCAGGAGCGGGGGTCTACGAGCAGTACTTC. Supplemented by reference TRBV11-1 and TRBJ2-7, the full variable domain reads EAEVAQSPRYKITEKSQAVAFWCDPISGHATLYWYRQILGQGPELLVQFQDESVVDDSQLPKDRFSAERLKGVDSTLKIQPAELGDSAMYLCASSPGAGVYEQYFGPGTRLTVT.

CDR3 amino acids: CASSVGGRRGPTNEKLFF. The CDR3 nucleotides read TGTGCCAGCAGCGTAGGAGGCAGGAGGGGTCCAACTAATGAAAAACTGTTTTTT. The V gene is TRBV9, the J gene TRBJ1-4; TRBD1 is a possible D gene (5 bases). CDR1 is SGDLS and CDR2 is YYNGEE in the germline V gene. V shed 0 bases and J shed 0 bases, with 15 bases lying between them. This CDR3 is built from 18 residues.

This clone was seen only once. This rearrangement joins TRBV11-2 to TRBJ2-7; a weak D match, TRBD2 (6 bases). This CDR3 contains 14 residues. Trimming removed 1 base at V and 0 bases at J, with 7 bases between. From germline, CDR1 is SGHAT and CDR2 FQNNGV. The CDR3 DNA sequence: TGTGCCAGCAGCTTAGGACTAGTCTCCTACGAGCAGTACTTC. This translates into CASSLGLVSYEQYF.

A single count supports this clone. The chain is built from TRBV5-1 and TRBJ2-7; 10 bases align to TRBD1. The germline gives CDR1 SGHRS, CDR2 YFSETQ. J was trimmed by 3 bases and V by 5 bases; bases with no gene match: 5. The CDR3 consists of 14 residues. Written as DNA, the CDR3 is TGCGCCAGCAGGCCCGGACAGGGGGACTACGAGCAGTACTTC. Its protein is CASRPGQGDYEQYF.

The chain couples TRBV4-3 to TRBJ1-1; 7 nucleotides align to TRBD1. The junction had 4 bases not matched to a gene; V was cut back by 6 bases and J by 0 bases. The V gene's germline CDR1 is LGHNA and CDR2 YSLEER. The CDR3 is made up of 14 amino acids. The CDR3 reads CASSVDRVNTEAFF. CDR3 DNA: TGCGCCAGCAGTGTCGACAGGGTGAACACTGAAGCTTTCTTT.

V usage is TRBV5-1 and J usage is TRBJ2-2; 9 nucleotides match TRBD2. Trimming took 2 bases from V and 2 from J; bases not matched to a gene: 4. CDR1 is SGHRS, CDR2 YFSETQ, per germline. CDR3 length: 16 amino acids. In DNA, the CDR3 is TGCGCCAGCAGCTTTGCGGGGGGGGTCAACACCGGGGAGCTGTTTTTT. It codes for CASSFAGGVNTGELFF.

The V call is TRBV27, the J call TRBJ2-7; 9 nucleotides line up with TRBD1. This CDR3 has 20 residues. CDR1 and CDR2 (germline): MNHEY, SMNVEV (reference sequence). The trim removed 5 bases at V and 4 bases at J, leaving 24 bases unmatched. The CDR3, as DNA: TGTGCCAGCAGTCCGAGACCCGGGACAGGGAAGAGGGGGGGCTTTTACGAGCAGTACTTC. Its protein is CASSPRPGTGKRGGFYEQYF.

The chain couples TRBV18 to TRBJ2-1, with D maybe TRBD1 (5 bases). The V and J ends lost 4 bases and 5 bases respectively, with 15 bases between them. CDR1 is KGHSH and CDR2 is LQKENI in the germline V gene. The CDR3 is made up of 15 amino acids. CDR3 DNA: TGTGCCAGCTCACAGGCCAGGGCCAATCACAATGAGCAGTTCTTC. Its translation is CASSQARANHNEQFF.

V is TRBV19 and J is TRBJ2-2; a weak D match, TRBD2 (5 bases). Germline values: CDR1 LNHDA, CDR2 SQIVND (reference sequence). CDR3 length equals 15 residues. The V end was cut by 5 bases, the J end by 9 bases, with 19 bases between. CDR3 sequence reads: CASSPIGGSWRELFF. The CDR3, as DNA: TGTGCCAGTAGTCCGATTGGAGGTTCTTGGAGGGAGCTGTTTTTT. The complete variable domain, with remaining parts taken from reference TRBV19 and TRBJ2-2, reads DGGITQSPKYLFRKEGQNVTLSCEQNLNHDAMYWYRQDPGQGLRLIYYSQIVNDFQKGDIAEGYSVSREKKESFPLTVTSAQKNPTAFYLCASSPIGGSWRELFFGEGSRLTVL.

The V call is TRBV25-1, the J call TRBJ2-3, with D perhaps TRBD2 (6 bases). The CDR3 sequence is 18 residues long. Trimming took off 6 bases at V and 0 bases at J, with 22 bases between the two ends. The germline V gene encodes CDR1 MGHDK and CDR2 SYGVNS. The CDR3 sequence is CASSPGGVRRRSTDTQYF. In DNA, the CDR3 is TGTGCCAGCAGCCCTGGCGGGGTTCGGCGGAGGAGCACAGATACGCAGTATTTT.

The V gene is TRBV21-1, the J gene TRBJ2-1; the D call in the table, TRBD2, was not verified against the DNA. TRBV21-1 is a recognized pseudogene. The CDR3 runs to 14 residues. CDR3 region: CASSRGGGGNEQFF. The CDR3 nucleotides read TGTGCCAGCAGCAGAGGGGGGGGAGGAAATGAGCAGTTCTTC.

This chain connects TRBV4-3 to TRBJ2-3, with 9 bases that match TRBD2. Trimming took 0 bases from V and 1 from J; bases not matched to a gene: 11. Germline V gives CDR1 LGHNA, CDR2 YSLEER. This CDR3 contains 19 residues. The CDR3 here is CASSQELAGGPGGTDTQYF. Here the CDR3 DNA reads TGCGCCAGCAGCCAAGAATTGGCGGGAGGGCCCGGGGGCACAGATACGCAGTATTTT.

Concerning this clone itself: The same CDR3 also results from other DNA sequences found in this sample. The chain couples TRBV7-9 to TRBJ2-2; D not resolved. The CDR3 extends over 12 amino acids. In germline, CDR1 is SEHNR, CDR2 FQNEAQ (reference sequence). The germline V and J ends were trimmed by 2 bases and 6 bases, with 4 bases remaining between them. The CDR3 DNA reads TGTGCCAGCAGCTTATTATCCGGGGAGCTGTTTTTT. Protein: CASSLLSGELFF.

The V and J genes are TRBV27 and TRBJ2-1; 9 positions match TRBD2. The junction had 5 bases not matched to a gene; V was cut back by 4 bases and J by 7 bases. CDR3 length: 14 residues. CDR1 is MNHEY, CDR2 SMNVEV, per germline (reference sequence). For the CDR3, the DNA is TGTGCCAGCAGTTCGAGCGGGAGGTTAAATGAGCAGTTCTTC. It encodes CASSSSGRLNEQFF.